These 8 T cell receptor beta chains were sequenced from one sample in a study of response to subunit inactivated influenza vaccine. TCRdb reprocessed the RT-PCR reads with MiXCR, giving one entry per CDR3 protein. Here the sample spans 450,000 to 600,000 distinct CDR3 sequences, approximately 7.7% being singletons. The input for sequencing was PBMCs from blood, taken less than 30 months after vaccination. These receptors were obtained from a man aged 50 to 75 who received an inactivated influenza vaccine.

This chain links TRBV7-2 with TRBJ2-7; D is perhaps TRBD2 (5 bases). The germline V gene has CDR1 SGHTA and CDR2 FQGNSA. Trimming removed 1 base at V and 2 bases at J, with 9 bases between. The CDR3 runs to 14 residues. The CDR3 sequence is CASSLVGGPYEQYF. CDR3 nucleotide sequence: TGTGCCAGCAGCTTAGTGGGCGGGCCCTACGAGCAGTACTTC.

This clonotype showed up many times. V usage is TRBV3-1 and J usage is TRBJ2-1; 9 positions agree with TRBD2. Trimming took 4 bases from V and 2 from J; bases not matched to a gene: 6. From germline, CDR1 is LGHDT and CDR2 YNNKEL (reference sequence). CDR3 length: 16 amino acids. CDR3 in DNA: TGTGCCAGCAGCCTCGGGACTAGCTTCGCCTACAATGAGCAGTTCTTC. Protein sequence: CASSLGTSFAYNEQFF.

The V call is TRBV6-5, the J call TRBJ1-3, with D tentatively TRBD1 (5 bases). Germline V CDR1 and CDR2: MNHEY, SVGAGI. The CDR3 contains 13 residues. V lost 2 bases to trimming and J lost 4 bases, with 6 bases between them. This CDR3 is CASSYGQGNTIYF. CDR3 sequence (DNA): TGTGCCAGCAGTTACGGACAAGGAAACACCATATATTTT.

This clonotype was seen a few times. The rearrangement uses TRBV20-1 and TRBJ2-1; 11 bases map to TRBD1. Trimming at V came to 0 bases and at J to 8 bases, leaving 12 bases not matched to a gene. Germline lookup yields CDR1 DFQATT and CDR2 SNEGSKA (reference sequence). The CDR3 has 17 amino acids. The CDR3 reads CSARDRGWTGGGDEQFF. As DNA, the CDR3 is TGCAGTGCTAGAGATCGTGGTTGGACAGGGGGCGGCGATGAGCAGTTCTTC.

As concerns this clonotype: A read error may be the cause here, since a much bigger clone is one base away. This chain connects TRBV6-2 or TRBV6-3 to TRBJ1-2; no clear D gene. CDR1 is MNHEY, CDR2 SVGEGT, per germline. This CDR3 has 15 residues. In DNA, the CDR3 is TGTGCCAGCAGTTCGCCCCTCCAGGAGGGTAATGGCTACTCCTTC. Its translation is CASSSPLQEGNGYSF.

As regards this clonotype: A read error may explain this, as a much larger clone is one base away. This sequence joins TRBV6-5 and TRBJ1-1, with 8 positions matching TRBD1. CDR3 size: 17 residues. The V gene's germline CDR1 is MNHEY and CDR2 SVGAGI. V shed 2 bases and J 4 bases; nucleotides not matched to a gene: 12. DNA for the CDR3: TGTGCCAGCAGTTACGCCGTTAGGACAGGGTCCGTCACTGAAGCTTTCTTT. Its protein product is CASSYAVRTGSVTEAFF.

This clonotype was picked up many times. This sequence joins TRBV5-1 and TRBJ2-1, with TRBD2 matching over 8 bases. This CDR3 has 16 amino acids. Germline CDR1 is SGHRS and CDR2 is YFSETQ. V dropped 4 bases and J dropped 7; count of bases not matched to a gene: 13. The CDR3, as DNA: TGCGCCAGCAGCCAAGCGCCAGCGGGAGTATTTAATGAGCAGTTCTTC. Encoded protein: CASSQAPAGVFNEQFF.

In its sample, this clonotype was seen many times. The chain recombines TRBV20-1 with TRBJ1-1; D possibly corresponds to TRBD1 (6 bases). Trimming removed 1 base from V and 5 bases from J, with 17 bases in between. Germline V gene sequence: CDR1 DFQATT, CDR2 SNEGSKA (reference sequence). This CDR3 is 15 amino acids long. This chain's CDR3 is CSARVSVGGRTEAFF. The CDR3 DNA is TGCAGTGCTAGAGTCTCTGTAGGGGGGCGAACTGAAGCTTTCTTT.